A single sample gave rise to the 28 T cell receptor beta chains below, sequenced in a study of control samples from healthy donors and cancer patients. Generated by immunoSEQ multiplex PCR, the TCRdb table keeps only in-frame clones and is missing some. Of under 200,000 clones in the sample, roughly 89% are singletons; the top ten hold around 1.5%. Source material: blood. These receptors all come from a woman in her 30s in good health.

The J gene is TRBJ2-6, the V gene TRBV6-5; D gene uncertain. CDR3 length equals 13 residues. Per germline, CDR1 MNHEY and CDR2 SVGAGI. Deletions cut 7 bases from V and 4 bases from J, with 8 bases between. CDR3 nucleotide sequence: TGTGCCAGCAAAGTCCCCGGGGCCAACGTCCTGACTTTC. Translation gives CASKVPGANVLTF.

The chain recombines TRBV15 with TRBJ2-5; D might be TRBD1 (6 bases). Germline V CDR1 and CDR2: LNHNV, YYDKDF (reference sequence). The CDR3 extends over 13 amino acids. Trimming stripped 4 bases from V and 2 bases from J, with 8 bases between. The CDR3 nucleotides are TGTGCCACCAGCACAGGGGAACAAGAGACCCAGTACTTC. Translated: CATSTGEQETQYF.

The chain carries TRBV5-6 and TRBJ2-7, with TRBD2 identical over 14 bases. CDR3 length: 16 amino acids. The J segment lost 2 bases and the V segment lost 4 bases, leaving 5 bases of the junction unmatched. Germline CDR1 and CDR2: SGHDT and YYEEEE. The CDR3 region has the DNA TGTGCCAGCAGCCCGGGACTAGCGGGAGCCGCCTACGAGCAGTACTTC. Its translation is CASSPGLAGAAYEQYF.

The V gene is TRBV13, the J gene TRBJ2-7, with D maybe TRBD1 (5 bases). The CDR3 has 13 amino acids. Germline loops: CDR1 PRHDT, CDR2 FYEKMQ (reference sequence). Trimming removed 2 bases at V and 2 bases at J, with 7 bases between. For the CDR3, the DNA is TGTGCCAGCAGCTTAAGACAGACCTACGAGCAGTACTTC. Translating gives CASSLRQTYEQYF.

This clone showed up just a few times. The rearrangement uses TRBV10-3 and TRBJ2-7; the match to TRBD1 covers 11 bases. Per the germline V gene, CDR1 is ENHRY and CDR2 is SYGVKD. The length of the CDR3 is 13 residues. Losses at the gene ends were 10 bases for V and 0 bases for J; bases not matched to a gene: 2. The chain's CDR3 is CATGTGGSYEQYF. CDR3 in DNA: TGTGCCACTGGGACAGGGGGCTCCTACGAGCAGTACTTC.

The genes are TRBV5-1 and TRBJ2-1; D may be TRBD2 (6 bases). The germline V gene encodes CDR1 SGHRS and CDR2 YFSETQ. This CDR3 comprises 14 residues. Trimming removed 4 bases at V and 8 bases at J, with 16 bases between. The CDR3 bases are TGCGCCAGCAGCCGCCGACTAGTGGGCGATGAGCAGTTCTTC. Residues: CASSRRLVGDEQFF.

In this sample, this clone turned up once. V gene TRBV5-1 combines with J gene TRBJ2-6, with D hard to call. Germline CDR1 is SGHRS and CDR2 is YFSETQ. There are 14 residues in the CDR3. Trimming took off 0 bases at V and 2 bases at J, with 3 bases between the two ends. CDR3 DNA: TGCGCCAGCAGCTTGGGGGCTGGGGCCAACGTCCTGACTTTC. Translating it yields CASSLGAGANVLTF.

This chain connects TRBV5-6 to TRBJ2-5; TRBD1 matches 7 bases. V was pared by 3 bases and J by 0 bases, with 2 bases of the junction left unmatched. This CDR3 region has 14 residues. Germline loops: CDR1 SGHDT, CDR2 YYEEEE. The CDR3 bases are TGTGCCAGCAGCTGGGGACAGTACCAAGAGACCCAGTACTTC. Translated: CASSWGQYQETQYF.

The chain employs TRBV7-9 and TRBJ2-1; TRBD2 agrees at 11 bases. This CDR3 spans 15 amino acids. V gave up 5 bases and J gave up 7 bases; unmatched junction bases: 7. CDR1 and CDR2 from the germline V gene are SEHNR and FQNEAQ (reference sequence). CDR3 bases: TGTGCCAGCAGCCCAGTAGCGGGAGGGCGGAATGAGCAGTTCTTC. Translation: CASSPVAGGRNEQFF. Drawing the rest from reference TRBV7-9 and TRBJ2-1, the complete variable domain is DTGVSQNPRHKITKRGQNVTFRCDPISEHNRLYWYRQTLGQGPEFLTYFQNEAQLEKSRLLSDRFSAERPKGSFSTLEIQRTEQGDSAMYLCASSPVAGGRNEQFFGPGTRLTVL.

The chain employs TRBV11-2 and TRBJ2-7; no clear D gene. Trimming cost V 8 bases and J 3 bases, with 5 bases left between them. Per germline, CDR1 SGHAT and CDR2 FQNNGV. CDR3 size: 10 residues. The DNA for the CDR3 is TGTGCCAGCTCCGACTACGAGCAGTACTTC. Translated: CASSDYEQYF.

The gene calls are TRBV24-1 and TRBJ1-5, with a possible D match to TRBD1 (6 bases). V was trimmed by 4 bases and J by 1 base, leaving 10 bases between them. Germline-derived CDR1 and CDR2 are KGHDR and SFDVKD. This CDR3 is built from 15 residues. CDR3 region: CATSEGGGSNQPQHF. The CDR3 DNA is TGTGCCACCAGTGAGGGGGGCGGGAGCAATCAGCCCCAGCATTTT.

The V and J genes are TRBV20-1 and TRBJ2-1; D is undetermined. Per germline, CDR1 DFQATT and CDR2 SNEGSKA (reference sequence). V was shortened by 5 bases and J by 3 bases, with 5 bases between the two germline ends. The CDR3 is 11 residues long. The CDR3 loop is CSAENYNEQFF. The CDR3 nucleotides are TGCAGTGCTGAAAACTACAATGAGCAGTTCTTC.

V and J are TRBV6-5 and TRBJ2-1; TRBD2 agrees at 12 bases. Germline V gene sequence: CDR1 MNHEY, CDR2 SVGAGI. The CDR3 contains 15 residues. V lost 3 bases to trimming and J lost 9 bases; unmatched junction nucleotides: 6. Here the CDR3 DNA reads TGTGCCAGCAGTTATACCGGGACTAGCGGGTTTGAGCAGTTCTTC. It specifies CASSYTGTSGFEQFF.

For the CDR3, the DNA is TGTGCCAGCTCACCACAGGGGGAGGGCCCCACAGATACGCAGTATTTT. This sequence encodes CASSPQGEGPTDTQYF. V usage is TRBV18 and J usage is TRBJ2-3; weak D call: TRBD2 (7 bases). The CDR3 has 16 residues. Germline V gives CDR1 KGHSH, CDR2 LQKENI. The V gene lost 1 base and the J gene lost 2 bases, with 13 bases spanning the gap.

This chain connects TRBV28 to TRBJ2-1; TRBD2 matches at 9 bases. The ends lost 2 bases at V and 6 bases at J; junction bases unmatched: 8. Germline V CDR1 and CDR2: MDHEN, SYDVKM. The CDR3 consists of 16 residues. The CDR3 nucleotides are TGTGCCAGCAGTTTAGATAGCGGGAGTCGCGGCAATGAGCAGTTCTTC. This codes for CASSLDSGSRGNEQFF.

This clone showed up just once. V and J are TRBV6-4 and TRBJ1-2; 7 bases line up with TRBD1. The germline V gene encodes CDR1 MRHNA and CDR2 SNTAGT. V gave up 0 bases and J gave up 4 bases; unmatched junction bases: 5. This CDR3 has 15 residues. Here the CDR3 reads CASSDSVGGVYGYTF. DNA of the CDR3: TGTGCCAGCAGTGACTCCGTAGGGGGCGTCTATGGCTACACCTTC.

The chain recombines TRBV7-3 with TRBJ2-6; possible D gene TRBD2, 6 bases. This CDR3 is 15 amino acids long. V was clipped by 1 base and J by 2 bases, with 6 bases between them. Germline V gene sequence: CDR1 SGHTA, CDR2 FQGTGA. The CDR3 region has the DNA TGTGCCAGCAGCTTAAGGGAGGCTGGGGCCAACGTCCTGACTTTC. Its translation: CASSLREAGANVLTF.

Comment on this clone: Additional DNA sequences in this sample encode the identical CDR3. This chain connects TRBV18 to TRBJ2-5; 10 nucleotides line up with TRBD1. This CDR3 is 15 amino acids long. V dropped 1 base and J dropped 1; count of bases not matched to a gene: 0. CDR1 is KGHSH and CDR2 is LQKENI in the germline V gene. CDR3 bases: TGTGCCAGCTCACCACGGGACAGGGGCCAAGAGACCCAGTACTTC. Translated: CASSPRDRGQETQYF. Using reference TRBV18 and TRBJ2-5 for the parts outside the CDR3, the full variable domain is NAGVMQNPRHLVRRRGQEARLRCSPMKGHSHVYWYRQLPEEGLKFMVYLQKENIIDESGMPKERFSAEFPKEGPSILRIQQVVRGDSAAYFCASSPRDRGQETQYFGPGTRLLVL.

Of note for this clone: The sample carries other DNA sequences with the same CDR3. The chain uses TRBV5-1 and TRBJ2-1; 11 nucleotides line up with TRBD2. The CDR3 runs 16 residues. CDR1 and CDR2 (germline): SGHRS, YFSETQ. J gave up 0 bases and V 1 base, and 0 bases lay outside the gene matches. CDR3 loop: CASSLTSGSSYNEQFF. The CDR3 DNA reads TGCGCCAGCAGCTTGACTAGCGGGAGCTCCTACAATGAGCAGTTCTTC.

The chain links TRBV28 to TRBJ1-2; 7 bases line up with TRBD1. Looked up from germline, CDR1 is MDHEN and CDR2 is SYDVKM. The CDR3 is 13 residues long. J lost 6 bases, V lost 2 bases, and 3 bases had no gene match. CDR3 sequence (DNA): TGTGCCAGCAGTTTAAACAGGGGTAATGGCTACACCTTC. It yields the protein CASSLNRGNGYTF.

The CDR3 loop reads CASSEGGTGFQPQHF. The CDR3 DNA sequence: TGTGCCAGCAGTGAAGGCGGGACAGGGTTTCAGCCCCAGCATTTT. The chain is built from TRBV6-1 and TRBJ1-5; 9 bases are a match to TRBD1. Germline values: CDR1 MNHNS, CDR2 SASEGT. The CDR3 is made up of 15 amino acids. Trimming at V came to 1 base and at J to 6 bases, leaving 4 bases not matched to a gene.

Notes on this clone: The identical CDR3 is also encoded by other nucleotide sequences in the sample. The genes are TRBV12-3 or TRBV12-4 and TRBJ1-1; possible D gene TRBD1, 5 bases. The CDR3 is made up of 12 amino acids. V was shortened by 3 bases and J by 4 bases, with 6 bases between the two germline ends. The CDR3 sequence: CASSFRVTEAFF. The CDR3 nucleotides are TGTGCCAGCAGTTTCAGGGTCACTGAAGCTTTCTTT.

This clone was counted only a few times. This chain links TRBV19 with TRBJ1-2; TRBD1 matches 8 bases. V dropped 4 bases and J dropped 1; count of bases not matched to a gene: 5. CDR1 LNHDA and CDR2 SQIVND come from the germline V gene (reference sequence). This CDR3 has 15 residues. The chain's CDR3 is CASSKLTGVNYGYTF. The CDR3 region has the DNA TGTGCCAGTAGTAAGCTGACAGGGGTTAACTATGGCTACACCTTC.

There are a few counts of this clone. The genes are TRBV28 and TRBJ2-3; TRBD2 matches at 7 bases. This CDR3 has 16 residues. Germline values: CDR1 MDHEN, CDR2 SYDVKM. Unmatched junction bases numbered 8, after V lost 4 bases and J lost 1 base. CDR3 amino acids: CASSSGGFGGTDTQYF. The CDR3 DNA reads as TGTGCCAGCAGTTCGGGAGGATTTGGAGGCACAGATACGCAGTATTTT.

In its sample, this clone was seen a few times. The chain employs TRBV6-4 and TRBJ2-3; TRBD2 aligns across 10 bases. The trim removed 3 bases at V and 4 bases at J, leaving 7 bases unmatched. There are 16 residues in the CDR3. CDR1 and CDR2 from the germline V gene are MRHNA and SNTAGT. Here the CDR3 reads CASSESAGGPSDTQYF. Written as DNA, the CDR3 is TGTGCCAGCAGTGAGTCAGCGGGGGGGCCGTCAGATACGCAGTATTTT.

This clone was picked up many times. The chain recombines TRBV6-6 with TRBJ2-7, with 8 bases matching TRBD1. Germline CDR1 is MNHNY and CDR2 is SVGAGI (reference sequence). This CDR3 has 15 residues. The V segment lost 0 bases and the J segment 2 bases; nucleotides outside the gene matches: 3. CDR3 amino acids: CASSYSGTGPYEQYF. CDR3 bases: TGTGCCAGCAGTTACTCCGGGACAGGTCCCTACGAGCAGTACTTC.

This chain joins TRBV6-5 and TRBJ2-7; 8 bases align to TRBD1. This CDR3 spans 12 amino acids. The V gene's germline CDR1 is MNHEY and CDR2 SVGAGI. With V trimmed by 6 bases and J by 6 bases, 4 bases remained unmatched. The DNA for the CDR3 is TGTGCCAGCAGACCCGGGACAGGCGAGCAGTACTTC. Its translation is CASRPGTGEQYF.

V usage is TRBV9 and J usage is TRBJ1-3; D is perhaps TRBD1 (6 bases). V gave up 2 bases and J gave up 4 bases, with 13 bases separating them. CDR1 SGDLS and CDR2 YYNGEE come from the germline V gene. The CDR3 sequence is 15 residues long. In nucleotides, the CDR3 is TGTGCCAGCAGCGTCCATTACAGGGCGGGAAACACCATATATTTT. This translates into CASSVHYRAGNTIYF.